Reported below is one TCR beta chain. It lacks a known antigen. The record has no base qualities; no much larger clone is one base away. The source of the sample is a study of OX40 agonist ivuxolimab in advanced cancers. Some background on the complete study: Ivuxolimab was an agonistic, fully human IgG2 monoclonal antibody directed against OX40 (CD134), a costimulatory receptor. Patients were allowed to have had prior anti-PD-1, anti-PD-L1 or anti-CTLA-4 therapy, and approximately 40% of the dose-escalation patients had previously received checkpoint inhibitors. The purpose of peripheral TCRbeta sequencing was to test whether ivuxolimab changed TCR sequence diversity and led to clonal T-cell expansion. The paper reports the monotherapy dose-escalation portion (N of about 50 patients) of the phase I ivuxolimab trial. Partial responses occurred in three dose-escalation patients, of whom one had hepatocellular carcinoma and two had cutaneous melanoma. A male proportion of around 83% and a mean age of 60 years, ranging from about 20 to 80, were recorded for the dose-escalation cohort. Among the roughly 52 dose-escalation patients, about 20 had hepatocellular carcinoma, around 15 melanoma, 9 renal cell carcinoma and 9 head and neck cancer. Intravenous ivuxolimab was administered to patients every 2 weeks at six dose levels: 0.01, 0.1, 0.3, 1.5, 3 and 10 mg/kg.

For sequencing of the TCRbeta CDR3 region, genomic DNA was extracted from the sorted cells. TCRbeta CDR3 regions were sequenced using the immunoSEQ Assay. TCRdb carries this immuneACCESS record with in-frame sequences only. Its versions omit some clonotypes, under half of them owing to an unresolved V gene in the studies checked, with the rest unexplained. The sample contains nearly 80,000 clones, 70% to 85% of them found a single time. Around 0.45% of the sample is in the top ten clones. Study-wide conclusions, independent of this receptor: The antigen specificity of the clonally expanded peripheral T cells was not determined. In partial responders in the 0.1-3.0 mg/kg groups, normalized peripheral clonal expansion was found to be among the lowest, especially among CD8+ T cells. Clonal expansion of both CD4+ and CD8+ blood T cells was observed from baseline to week 6 at doses 0.1 to 3.0 mg/kg. On average, CD8+ T cells showed more expanded clones than CD4+ T cells after ivuxolimab. Low levels of normalized T-cell clonal expansion were also seen in some patients who did not respond.

The CDR3 covers 14 residues, taking in both the cysteine and the phenylalanine. Only CDR3 DNA is held: 42 bases, read in frame from base 1. Clipping removes 7 bases from V and 8 bases from J, with 5 as the unmatched junction base count. Looking up the germline V gene yields CDR1 MRHNA and CDR2 SNTAGT. Patients with a history of autoimmune disease or receiving systemic immunosuppression were excluded from the trial. In every dose cohort, peripheral blood was drawn for TCR sequencing at baseline, cycle 4 day 1, and cycle 7 day 1. Samples came from an open-label, multicenter, first-in-human phase I dose-escalation trial of ivuxolimab. Adults with locally advanced or metastatic melanoma, renal cell carcinoma, hepatocellular carcinoma or head and neck squamous cell carcinoma were enrolled in the trial. Before TCR sequencing, CD4+ T cells and CD8+ T cells were sorted from peripheral blood as separate populations.

The receptor was derived from an adult with an advanced solid tumor such as melanoma, head and neck, liver or kidney cancer. Here the chain combines TRBV6-4 and TRBJ2-1, and 13 bases in between align with TRBD2. Sample: CD4+ or CD8+ T cells sorted from blood, taken in a trial of the OX40 agonist ivuxolimab. The CDR3 corresponds to CASKGLAGSDEQFF. The nucleotides are TGTGCCAGCAAGGGACTAGCGGGGTCGGATGAGCAGTTCTTC.